These 28 T cell receptor beta chains came from one sample sequenced in a study of tissue T cells after allogeneic stem cell transplantation. Time point meaning: mouse harvest day 7 after allogeneic transplant. Each mouse received 10^7 T-cell-depleted marrow cells plus 10^6 splenic CD5+ T cells by tail vein. Repertoires were generated with immunoSEQ multiplex PCR, while TCRdb's copy carries only in-frame clones and drops some. Among 4,000 to 5,000 clones, around 60% were seen once, and the ten largest hold around 29%. The specimen sequenced was spleen. Receptors originate from a female BALB/c mouse given C57BL/6 T cells with graft-versus-host disease after an allogeneic hematopoietic cell transplant.

For this clone: Mouse names are used for the genes. The CDR3 goes on 1 residue after the read ends, and that part is filled in from the germline J gene. The V gene is TRBV16, the J gene TRBJ2-7; 7 nucleotides line up with TRBD2. Per germline, CDR1 SGHSA and CDR2 FRNQAP. The CDR3 loop spans 14 amino acids. J gave up 0 bases and V 4 bases, and 3 bases lay outside the gene matches. The DNA read from the CDR3 is TGTGCAAGCAGCTATGGGGGGAGCTCCTATGAACAGTAC. It yields the protein CASSYGGSSYEQY. The CDR3 reads in full as CASSYGGSSYEQYF.

A remark on this clone: Any gene name here is a mouse gene name. Read data end 1 residue before the CDR3 end; the end is taken from the germline J gene. The chain is built from TRBV26 and TRBJ1-1, with D perhaps matching TRBD1 (5 bases). Germline loops: CDR1 KGHPV, CDR2 FQNQEV (reference sequence). The ends were cut back, 3 bases at V and 1 base at J, with 6 bases in the middle. This CDR3 has 13 residues. The covered CDR3 bases are TGTGCCAGCAGTCTTCAGGGGAACACAGAAGTCTTC. Protein sequence: CASSLQGNTEVF. The complete CDR3 protein is CASSLQGNTEVFF.

Note on this clone: The genes are named according to mouse. The read falls 1 residue short of the CDR3 end, and the missing part is taken from the germline J gene. The chain carries TRBV5 and TRBJ2-5; D tentatively reads TRBD1 or TRBD2 (6 bases each). The CDR3 spans 14 residues. Germline assignment: CDR1 LGHNA and CDR2 YNLKQL (reference sequence). The V and J ends lost 0 bases and 6 bases respectively, with 10 bases between them. CDR3 protein: CASSQEGAQDTQYF. The CDR3 DNA, read in part, is TGTGCCAGCAGCCAAGAGGGGGCGCAGGACACCCAGTAC.

This clone was recorded a few times. Genes and germline come from the mouse. The sequence runs out 1 residue before the end of the CDR3; the remainder is reconstructed from the germline J gene. V gene TRBV4 combines with J gene TRBJ2-7, with 13 bases lining up with TRBD2. Per the germline V gene, CDR1 is LGHDT and CDR2 is YNNKQL (reference sequence). The CDR3 sequence is 16 residues long. The V gene end was trimmed by 4 bases and the J gene end by 0 bases; junction bases not matched to a gene: 3. The chain's CDR3 is CASSWDWGGSSYEQYF. CDR3 bases read: TGTGCCAGCAGCTGGGACTGGGGGGGGAGCTCCTATGAACAGTAC.

As to this clone: Each gene name is a mouse one. The read gets to within 1 residue of the CDR3 end, and the germline J gene fills in the rest. V is TRBV16 and J is TRBJ2-5; no definite D call. CDR3 length: 14 residues. Germline lookup yields CDR1 SGHSA and CDR2 FRNQAP. With 0 bases removed from V and 0 bases from J, the gap between germline ends came to 4 bases. The chain's CDR3 is CASSLEGNQDTQYF. Partial CDR3 DNA: TGTGCAAGCAGCTTAGAAGGGAACCAAGACACCCAGTAC.

Of note for this clone: Germline and genes here are mouse. CDR3 DNA (partial): TGTGCCAGCTCTCTCGACTGGGGGGGCTCCTATGAACAGTAC. This codes for CASSLDWGGSYEQY. The full CDR3 reads CASSLDWGGSYEQYF. The chain has TRBV12-1 and TRBJ2-7; TRBD2 aligns across 11 bases. Read coverage stops 1 residue before the CDR3 terminus; the germline J gene supplies the remainder. Germline CDR1 and CDR2: SGHSN and HYEKVE. The CDR3 covers 15 residues. After removal of 0 bases from V and 0 bases from J, the junction contained 0 bases not matched to a gene.

Comments on this clone: The gene symbols are mouse symbols. The CDR3 end lies 1 residue beyond the end of the read and is filled in from the germline J gene. This chain connects TRBV1 to TRBJ2-3; 8 bases are shared with TRBD1. The V and J ends lost 7 bases and 2 bases, in that order; junction bases with no gene match: 8. Germline V gene data show CDR1 as NSQYPW and CDR2 as LRSPGD (reference sequence). The CDR3 length is 15 residues. This chain's CDR3 is CTCTLRGRVAETLYF. The covered CDR3 bases are TGCACCTGCACCCTCAGGGGGCGGGTTGCAGAAACGCTGTAT. Filled out from reference TRBV1 and TRBJ2-3, the complete variable domain reads VTLLEQNPRWRLVPRGQAVNLRCILKNSQYPWMSWYQQDLQKQLQWLFTLRSPGDKEVKSLPGADYLATRVTDTELRLQVANMSQGRTLYCTCTLRGRVAETLYFGSGTRLTVL.

On this clone: The listed genes are named as in mouse. The CDR3 end is not reached by the read, which stops 1 residue before it; the germline J gene fills it in. The same CDR3 is also encoded by other DNA sequences in this sample. V usage is TRBV13-3 and J usage is TRBJ2-3, with 9 bases that match TRBD2. This CDR3 contains 16 residues. After removal of 3 bases from V and 1 base from J, the junction contained 6 bases not matched to a gene. Germline assignment: CDR1 NNHDY and CDR2 SYVADS. CDR3 bases read: TGTGCCAGCAGTGGATGGGGGGGCGCGGGTGCAGAAACGCTGTAT. This codes for CASSGWGGAGAETLY. The entire CDR3 is CASSGWGGAGAETLYF.

Details on this clone: Gene names refer to mouse genes. The CDR3 end lies 1 residue beyond the end of the read and is filled in from the germline J gene. The chain joins TRBV26 to TRBJ1-3; D gene ambiguous. The CDR3 loop spans 15 amino acids. Germline V gives CDR1 KGHPV, CDR2 FQNQEV (reference sequence). Trimming pared 0 bases from V and 0 bases from J, leaving 6 bases between. The CDR3 DNA, read in part, is TGTGCCAGCAGTCTGTCAGGAAATTCTGGAAATACGCTCTAT. It encodes CASSLSGNSGNTLY. The CDR3 as a whole reads CASSLSGNSGNTLYF.

As regards this clone: Genes and germline come from the mouse. The CDR3 region is CASSLSWGYAEQFF. The CDR3 DNA, read in part, is TGTGCCAGCAGTCTGTCTTGGGGCTATGCTGAGCAGTTC. This chain uses TRBV26 with TRBJ2-1; possible D gene TRBD2, 5 bases. The read ends 1 residue shy of where the CDR3 ends; the end is completed using the germline J gene. The CDR3 runs 14 residues. V dropped 0 bases and J dropped 3 bases, with 6 bases sitting between them. CDR1 and CDR2 (germline): KGHPV, FQNQEV (reference sequence).

Of note for this clone: Mouse names are used for the genes. The observed sequence ends 1 residue before the CDR3 terminus, with the missing tail filled in from the germline J gene. V is TRBV4 and J is TRBJ1-3; 10 positions match TRBD1. CDR1 LGHDT and CDR2 YNNKQL come from the germline V gene (reference sequence). Trimming took 6 bases from V and 3 from J; bases not matched to a gene: 5. This CDR3 contains 15 residues. The sequenced CDR3 bases are TGTGCCAGCAGACGACAGGGGGCGCTTGGAAATACGCTCTAT. This codes for CASRRQGALGNTLY. The entire CDR3 protein is CASRRQGALGNTLYF.

Remarks on this clone: The gene symbols are mouse symbols. The missing CDR3 end, 1 residue past where the read stops, is filled in from the germline J gene. V and J are TRBV26 and TRBJ2-5; D perhaps matches TRBD1 (5 bases). Trimming pared 6 bases from V and 0 bases from J, leaving 10 bases between. This CDR3 is built from 14 residues. CDR1 and CDR2 from the germline V gene are KGHPV and FQNQEV (reference sequence). CDR3 residues: CASSRQLNQDTQYF. The CDR3 bases that were read are TGTGCCAGCAGCCGACAGCTTAACCAAGACACCCAGTAC.

A single count supports this clone. The gene names given are mouse names. The CDR3 end lies 1 residue beyond the end of the read and is filled in from the germline J gene. The V call is TRBV3, the J call TRBJ1-1, with D unresolved. The V gene lost 2 bases and the J gene lost 0 bases, with 4 bases spanning the gap. This CDR3 has 13 amino acids. CDR1 is SNHLY and CDR2 is FYNGKV in the germline V gene (reference sequence). Incomplete CDR3 DNA: TGTGCCAGCAGCTTAATAGCAAACACAGAAGTCTTC. Residues: CASSLIANTEVF. In full, the CDR3 is CASSLIANTEVFF.

This clone was counted a few times. The gene names here belong to mouse. The CDR3 is cut off 1 residue early in the read; its end comes from the germline J gene. Other DNA variants within this sample encode the same CDR3. V gene TRBV26 combines with J gene TRBJ2-3; D unclear. Germline CDR1 is KGHPV and CDR2 is FQNQEV (reference sequence). Trimming pared 3 bases from V and 0 bases from J, leaving 1 base between. CDR3 length: 12 residues. The part of the CDR3 DNA that was read is TGTGCCAGCAGTCTTAGTGCAGAAACGCTGTAT. This encodes CASSLSAETLY. The full CDR3 protein reads CASSLSAETLYF.

Details on this clone: Gene names refer to mouse genes. Read coverage stops 1 residue before the CDR3 terminus; the germline J gene supplies the remainder. The V and J genes are TRBV26 and TRBJ1-3; no definite D call. V was clipped by 4 bases and J by 0 bases, with 4 bases between them. Germline-derived CDR1 and CDR2 are KGHPV and FQNQEV (reference sequence). The CDR3 loop spans 13 amino acids. The DNA read from the CDR3 is TGTGCCAGCAGTCGGGTTTCTGGAAATACGCTCTAT. Amino acids: CASSRVSGNTLY. The entire CDR3 reads CASSRVSGNTLYF.

Turning to this clone: Gene names and germline refer to mouse. The CDR3 end falls 1 residue outside the read, so it is completed with the germline J gene. This chain connects TRBV13-3 to TRBJ2-3; 10 nucleotides align to TRBD2. Germline V gene sequence: CDR1 NNHDY, CDR2 SYVADS. The CDR3 consists of 16 residues. J was trimmed by 0 bases and V by 2 bases; bases with no gene match: 3. The CDR3 protein is CASSDPGGASAETLYF. CDR3 bases read: TGTGCCAGCAGTGACCCTGGGGGGGCAAGTGCAGAAACGCTGTAT.

In regard to this clone: The gene names here belong to mouse. The CDR3 goes on 1 residue after the read ends, and that part is filled in from the germline J gene. The chain recombines TRBV2 with TRBJ2-7, with TRBD2 matching 7 bases. The germline CDR1 and CDR2 sequences are LGHNA and YSYQKL. This CDR3 is built from 14 residues. The V and J ends lost 2 bases and 0 bases, in that order; junction bases with no gene match: 1. The CDR3 sequence is CASSQYWGSYEQYF. The sequenced part of the CDR3 DNA is TGTGCCAGCAGCCAATACTGGGGCTCCTATGAACAGTAC.

This clone was detected only once. Mouse germline and gene names are used. The read finishes 1 residue shy of the CDR3 end, and the germline J gene is used to complete it. The V gene is TRBV24, the J gene TRBJ1-5, with TRBD1 as a possible D gene (5 bases). This CDR3 has 15 amino acids. Trimming stripped 2 bases from V and 3 bases from J, with 11 bases between. Germline V CDR1 and CDR2: KGHTA, FRNEEI. CDR3 sequence: CASSLGRGSNQAPLF. CDR3 DNA (partial): TGTGCCAGCAGTCTGGGGCGGGGGTCCAACCAGGCTCCGCTT.

A word on this clone: These gene names are mouse names. The CDR3 end falls 1 residue outside the read, so it is completed with the germline J gene. The J gene is TRBJ2-5, the V gene TRBV2; maybe TRBD1 (6 bases). The CDR3 extends over 14 amino acids. Looked up from germline, CDR1 is LGHNA and CDR2 is YSYQKL. The V and J ends lost 0 bases and 5 bases respectively, with 9 bases between them. The CDR3 sequence is CASSQEGGGDTQYF. The covered CDR3 bases are TGTGCCAGCAGCCAAGAGGGAGGGGGAGACACCCAGTAC.

This clone was seen a few times. Mouse gene names and germline throughout. The DNA ends 1 residue before the CDR3 does, and the rest of the CDR3 is filled in from the germline J gene. The chain carries TRBV16 and TRBJ1-3; unclear D gene. V was clipped by 2 bases and J by 0 bases, with 5 bases between them. The CDR3 extends over 14 amino acids. The V gene's germline CDR1 is SGHSA and CDR2 FRNQAP. This CDR3 is CASSLSVSGNTLYF. The CDR3 DNA, read in part, is TGTGCAAGCAGCTTATCGGTTTCTGGAAATACGCTCTAT.

This clone was recorded once. Mouse gene names and germline throughout. The missing CDR3 end, 1 residue past where the read stops, is filled in from the germline J gene. This sequence joins TRBV26 and TRBJ1-5; a possible D gene is TRBD1 (6 bases). V lost 8 bases to trimming and J lost 0 bases, with 8 bases between them. The CDR3 has 13 amino acids. The V gene's germline CDR1 is KGHPV and CDR2 FQNQEV (reference sequence). The DNA read from the CDR3 is TGTGCCAGCCGAGGGGGTAACAACCAGGCTCCGCTT. Its protein product is CASRGGNNQAPL. The complete CDR3 reads CASRGGNNQAPLF.

In the case of this clone: The gene symbols are mouse symbols. The sequence runs out 1 residue before the end of the CDR3; the remainder is reconstructed from the germline J gene. This chain links TRBV31 with TRBJ2-7; 7 nucleotides match TRBD1. Trimming at V came to 3 bases and at J to 3 bases, leaving 2 bases not matched to a gene. Germline CDR1 reads GKSSPN; CDR2 reads SITVG. The CDR3 contains 12 residues. CDR3 DNA (partial): TGTGCCTGGAGACAGGGGCTCTATGAACAGTAC. This sequence encodes CAWRQGLYEQY. The CDR3 reads in full as CAWRQGLYEQYF.

As to this clone: Gene names are the mouse ones. Read sequence stops 1 residue before the CDR3 end, and the germline J gene provides the missing end. The rearrangement links TRBV3 to TRBJ1-3, with D maybe TRBD1 (6 bases). The CDR3 sequence is 15 residues long. The V gene lost 2 bases and the J gene lost 0 bases, with 8 bases spanning the gap. CDR1 SNHLY and CDR2 FYNGKV come from the germline V gene (reference sequence). CDR3 protein: CASSLHRASGNTLYF. The sequenced part of the CDR3 DNA is TGTGCCAGCAGCTTACACAGGGCTTCTGGAAATACGCTCTAT.

As to this clone: The genes and germline here are from mouse. CDR3 DNA (partial): TGTGCCAGCGGTGGAACGGGAATTTCCAACGAAAGATTATTT. It translates to CASGGTGISNERLF. The whole CDR3 sequence is CASGGTGISNERLFF. This chain links TRBV13-2 with TRBJ1-4, with D hard to call. Coverage ceases 1 residue before the CDR3 finishes, and the germline J gene fills in the end. V was cut by 3 bases and J by 0 bases, with 9 bases left in between. Germline V gene data show CDR1 as NNHNN and CDR2 as SYGAGS (reference sequence). The CDR3 has 15 amino acids.

Turning to this clone: Mouse germline and gene names are used. The read stops 1 residue short of the end of the CDR3; the missing end is completed from the germline J gene. The chain recombines TRBV19 with TRBJ1-2, with 8 bases lining up with TRBD1. The CDR3 is made up of 13 amino acids. Trimming removed 5 bases from V and 4 bases from J; junction bases left unmatched: 4. The germline V gene has CDR1 FNHDT and CDR2 SITEND (reference sequence). The covered CDR3 bases are TGTGCCAGCAGCCCTCAGGGGGCCTCCGACTACACC. This sequence encodes CASSPQGASDYT. The complete CDR3 reads CASSPQGASDYTF.

In regard to this clone: Gene names denote mouse genes. CDR3 DNA (partial): TGTGCCAGCAGTCTGTGGGGGAGGAGGAACACCTTGTAC. Its translation: CASSLWGRRNTLY. The whole CDR3 protein is CASSLWGRRNTLYF. This chain connects TRBV26 to TRBJ2-4; the D gene could be TRBD1 or TRBD2 (5 bases each). The CDR3 end falls 1 residue outside the read, so it is completed with the germline J gene. The CDR3 extends over 14 amino acids. The germline gives CDR1 KGHPV, CDR2 FQNQEV (reference sequence). Between the trimmed V and J ends, which lost 1 base and 6 bases, there was a span of 11 bases.

This clone was observed a few times. The genes and germline here are from mouse. From the germline J gene comes the end of the CDR3, since the read stops 1 residue before it. The chain recombines TRBV20 with TRBJ1-2; a weak D match, TRBD1 (5 bases). V lost 0 bases and J lost 2, with 13 bases in between. The length of the CDR3 is 15 residues. Germline V gene lookup returns CDR1 GFQATS and CDR2 STVNSAI. CDR3 sequence reads: CGARDWGGSNSDYTF. Incomplete CDR3 DNA: TGTGGTGCTAGGGATTGGGGGGGTAGTAACTCCGACTACACC.

Comments on this clone: Germline and genes here are mouse. The read comes to an end 1 residue before the CDR3 does, leaving the germline J gene to fill in the end. V gene TRBV17 combines with J gene TRBJ2-2, with TRBD2 matching 9 bases. The V gene end was trimmed by 4 bases and the J gene end by 0 bases; junction bases not matched to a gene: 0. The CDR3 is 15 residues long. Germline V gene lookup returns CDR1 MNHDT and CDR2 YYDKIL. CDR3 DNA (partial): TGTGCTAGCAGTACTGGGGGGGCAAACACCGGGCAGCTCTAC. It yields the protein CASSTGGANTGQLY. In full, the CDR3 is CASSTGGANTGQLYF.